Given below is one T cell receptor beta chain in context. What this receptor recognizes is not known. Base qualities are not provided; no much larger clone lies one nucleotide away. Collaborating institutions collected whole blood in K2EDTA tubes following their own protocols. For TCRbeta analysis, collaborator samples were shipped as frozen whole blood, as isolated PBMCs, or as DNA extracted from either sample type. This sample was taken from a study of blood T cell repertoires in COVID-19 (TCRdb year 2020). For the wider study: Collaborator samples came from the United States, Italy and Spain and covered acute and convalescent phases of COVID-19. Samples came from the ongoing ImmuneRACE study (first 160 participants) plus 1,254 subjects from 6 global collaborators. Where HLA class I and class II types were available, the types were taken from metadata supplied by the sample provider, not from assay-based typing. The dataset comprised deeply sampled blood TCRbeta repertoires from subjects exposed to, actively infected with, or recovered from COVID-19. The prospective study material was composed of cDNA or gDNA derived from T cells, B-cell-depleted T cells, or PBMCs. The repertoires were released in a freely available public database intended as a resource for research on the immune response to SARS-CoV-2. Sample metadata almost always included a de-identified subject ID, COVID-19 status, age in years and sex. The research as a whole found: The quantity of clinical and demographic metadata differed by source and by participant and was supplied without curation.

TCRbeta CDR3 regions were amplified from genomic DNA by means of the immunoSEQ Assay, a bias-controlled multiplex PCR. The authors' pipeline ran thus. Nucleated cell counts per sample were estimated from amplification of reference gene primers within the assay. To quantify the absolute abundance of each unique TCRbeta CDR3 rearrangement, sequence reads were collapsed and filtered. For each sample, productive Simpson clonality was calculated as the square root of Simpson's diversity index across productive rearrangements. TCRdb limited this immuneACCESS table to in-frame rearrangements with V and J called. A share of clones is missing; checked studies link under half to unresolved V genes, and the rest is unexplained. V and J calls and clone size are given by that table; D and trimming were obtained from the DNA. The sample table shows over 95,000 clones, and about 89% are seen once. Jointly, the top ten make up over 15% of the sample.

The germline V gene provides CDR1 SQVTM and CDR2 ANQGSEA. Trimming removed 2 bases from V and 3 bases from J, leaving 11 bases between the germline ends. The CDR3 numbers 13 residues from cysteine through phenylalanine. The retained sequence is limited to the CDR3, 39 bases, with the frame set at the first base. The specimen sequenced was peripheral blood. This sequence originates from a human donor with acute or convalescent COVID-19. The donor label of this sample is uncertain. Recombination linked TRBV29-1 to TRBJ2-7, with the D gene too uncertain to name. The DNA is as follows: TGCAGCGTTGAAATTACAGCCGACTACGAGCAGTACTTC. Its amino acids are CSVEITADYEQYF.